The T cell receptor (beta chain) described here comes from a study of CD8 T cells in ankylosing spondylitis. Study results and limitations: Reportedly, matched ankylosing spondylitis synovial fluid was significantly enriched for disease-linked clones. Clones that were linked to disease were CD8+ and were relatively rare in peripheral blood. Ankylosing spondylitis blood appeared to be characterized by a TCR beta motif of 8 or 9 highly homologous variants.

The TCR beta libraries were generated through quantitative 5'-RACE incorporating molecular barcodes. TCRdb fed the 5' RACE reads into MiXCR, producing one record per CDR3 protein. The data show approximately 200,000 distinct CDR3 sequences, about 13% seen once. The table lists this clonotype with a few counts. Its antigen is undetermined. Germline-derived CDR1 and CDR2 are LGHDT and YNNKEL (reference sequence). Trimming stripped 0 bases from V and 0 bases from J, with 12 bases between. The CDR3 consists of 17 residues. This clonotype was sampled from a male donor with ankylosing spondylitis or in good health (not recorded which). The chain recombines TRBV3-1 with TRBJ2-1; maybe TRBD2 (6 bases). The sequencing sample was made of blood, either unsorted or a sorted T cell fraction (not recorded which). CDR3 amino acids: CASSQEGGASSYNEQFF. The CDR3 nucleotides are TGTGCCAGCAGCCAAGAGGGCGGGGCGAGCTCCTACAATGAGCAGTTCTTC.